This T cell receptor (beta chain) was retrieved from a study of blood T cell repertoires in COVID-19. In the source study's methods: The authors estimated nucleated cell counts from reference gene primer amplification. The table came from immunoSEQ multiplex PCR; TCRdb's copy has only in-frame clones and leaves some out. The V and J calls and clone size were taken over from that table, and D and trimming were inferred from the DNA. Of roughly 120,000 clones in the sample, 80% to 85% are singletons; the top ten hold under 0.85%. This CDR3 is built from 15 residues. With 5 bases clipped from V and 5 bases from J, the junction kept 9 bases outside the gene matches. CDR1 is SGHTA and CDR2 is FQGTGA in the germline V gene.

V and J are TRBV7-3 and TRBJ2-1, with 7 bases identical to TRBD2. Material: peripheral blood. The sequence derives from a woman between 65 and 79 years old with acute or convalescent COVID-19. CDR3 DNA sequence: TGTGCCAGCAGCGCCGGGGCTAGCGGTGACAATGAGCAGTTCTTC. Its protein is CASSAGASGDNEQFF. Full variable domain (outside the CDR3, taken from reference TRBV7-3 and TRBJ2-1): GAGVSQTPSNKVTEKGKYVELRCDPISGHTALYWYRQSLGQGPEFLIYFQGTGAADDSGLPNDRFFAVRPEGSVSTLKIQRTERGDSAVYLCASSAGASGDNEQFFGPGTRLTVL.